The 18 T cell receptor beta chains listed next were all sequenced from one sample in a study of blood T cell repertoires in COVID-19. Only in-frame clones appear in the TCRdb table, and some are missing; sequencing was by immunoSEQ multiplex PCR. The table shows approximately 280,000 clones, with about 82% occurring only once. The source material was peripheral blood. Receptors originate from a man aged 45-65 years with active or convalescent COVID-19.

The chain links TRBV28 to TRBJ2-7; maybe TRBD1 (5 bases). Germline V gives CDR1 MDHEN, CDR2 SYDVKM. V dropped 2 bases and J dropped 5 bases, with 16 bases sitting between them. The CDR3 is 15 residues long. CDR3 in amino acids: CASSLGLGRENEQYF. The CDR3 nucleotides are TGTGCCAGCAGTTTAGGTTTGGGCAGGGAAAACGAGCAGTACTTC.

This chain links TRBV16 with TRBJ2-2; TRBD1 agrees at 8 bases. CDR3 size: 14 residues. With 2 bases clipped from V and 6 bases from J, the junction kept 2 bases outside the gene matches. Germline V gives CDR1 KGHSY, CDR2 FQNENV. The CDR3 reads CASSQGQGAGELFF. The CDR3 nucleotides read TGTGCCAGCAGCCAAGGACAGGGTGCCGGGGAGCTGTTTTTT.

The chain couples TRBV7-6 to TRBJ2-7; 12 positions match TRBD2. Per germline, CDR1 SGHVS and CDR2 FNYEAQ. The CDR3 sequence is 17 residues long. V dropped 6 bases and J dropped 1; count of bases not matched to a gene: 10. The CDR3 protein is CASSRLAGGLESYEQYF. The CDR3 bases are TGTGCCAGCAGTAGGCTAGCGGGAGGGCTTGAATCCTACGAGCAGTACTTC.

The chain couples TRBV7-2 to TRBJ2-2, with D possibly matching TRBD2 (5 bases). Trimming took off 1 base at V and 1 base at J, with 13 bases between the two ends. CDR3 size: 17 residues. Germline loops: CDR1 SGHTA, CDR2 FQGNSA. CDR3: CASSLVRGRENTGELFF. CDR3 DNA sequence: TGTGCCAGCAGCTTAGTGCGAGGCCGGGAGAACACCGGGGAGCTGTTTTTT.

The V and J genes are TRBV7-2 and TRBJ2-7, with D tentatively TRBD2 (6 bases). Per the germline V gene, CDR1 is SGHTA and CDR2 is FQGNSA. The CDR3 length is 9 residues. CDR3 sequence (DNA): TGTGACACTGGGAGGGAGCAGTACTTC. Its translation is CDTGREQYF. Together with reference TRBV7-2 and TRBJ2-7, the CDR3 gives the full variable domain: GAGVSQSPSNKVTEKGKDVELRCDPISGHTALYWYRQSLGQGLEFLIYFQGNSAPDKSGLPSDRFSAERTGGSVSTLTIQRTQQEDSAVYLCDTGREQYFGPGTRLTVT.

This clone was recorded once. The chain employs TRBV12-3 or TRBV12-4 and TRBJ1-2, with D possibly matching TRBD1 (6 bases). The CDR3 contains 11 residues. Trimming left V 5 bases short and J 12 bases short, with 13 bases between. This CDR3 is CASSPGGADTF. The CDR3 region has the DNA TGTGCCAGCAGTCCTGGGGGGGCCGACACCTTC.

This clone occurred once. This sequence joins TRBV4-1 and TRBJ1-2; the D is unclear. V was trimmed by 0 bases and J by 7 bases, leaving 12 bases between them. The germline CDR1 and CDR2 sequences are MGHRA and YSYEKL. This CDR3 region has 14 residues. The CDR3 loop is CASSQDPGSLGYTF. The CDR3 region has the DNA TGCGCCAGCAGCCAAGATCCGGGGTCGCTTGGCTACACCTTC.

This sequence joins TRBV6-5 and TRBJ1-3, with D perhaps TRBD1 (5 bases). V lost 7 bases and J 2 bases, leaving 12 bases between the germline ends. This CDR3 comprises 14 residues. CDR1 is MNHEY and CDR2 is SVGAGI in the germline V gene. CDR3 DNA: TGTGCCAGCATGGGGGGGAGCCCTGGAAACACCATATATTTT. It encodes CASMGGSPGNTIYF.

The chain uses TRBV19 and TRBJ1-1; TRBD1 matches at 8 bases. The CDR3 is 16 amino acids. V shed 3 bases, J shed 1 base, and the junction held 7 bases outside the gene matches. Germline CDR1 is LNHDA and CDR2 is SQIVND (reference sequence). DNA for the CDR3: TGTGCCAGTAGTATCGGACAGGGTATTACGAACACTGAAGCTTTCTTT. Translated: CASSIGQGITNTEAFF.

This chain links TRBV19 with TRBJ1-2; D may be TRBD1 (5 bases). The CDR3 covers 15 residues. Trimming cost V 10 bases and J 2 bases, with 20 bases left between them. CDR1 is LNHDA and CDR2 is SQIVND in the germline V gene (reference sequence). In nucleotides, the CDR3 is TGTGCCATAGCACCCAGGGACGGGGGAAACTATGGCTACACCTTC. Protein: CAIAPRDGGNYGYTF.

This clone has just one count. This chain joins TRBV12-5 and TRBJ2-3; D call uncertain. V lost 5 bases, J lost 0 bases, and 6 bases lay in between. Germline CDR1 is LGHNT and CDR2 is FRNRAP. CDR3 length equals 13 residues. The DNA for the CDR3 is TGTGCTAGTGGTCGTTTCAGCACAGATACGCAGTATTTT. This gives the protein CASGRFSTDTQYF. The whole variable domain, remainder taken from reference TRBV12-5 and TRBJ2-3, is DARVTQTPRHKVTEMGQEVTMRCQPILGHNTVFWYRQTMMQGLELLAYFRNRAPLDDSGMPKDRFSAEMPDATLATLKIQPSEPRDSAVYFCASGRFSTDTQYFGPGTRLTVL.

The chain recombines TRBV6-5 with TRBJ2-7; TRBD2 is a possible D gene (5 bases). Germline assignment: CDR1 MNHEY and CDR2 SVGAGI. The CDR3 spans 13 residues. Trimming removed 6 bases at V and 4 bases at J, with 13 bases between. Written as DNA, the CDR3 is TGTGCCAGCAGCCCGAGGGAGCTTTACGAGCAGTACTTC. It yields the protein CASSPRELYEQYF.

The rearrangement uses TRBV9 and TRBJ2-2; D may be TRBD2 (7 bases). The CDR3 is 13 residues long. V lost 4 bases to trimming and J lost 7 bases, with 11 bases between them. CDR1 SGDLS and CDR2 YYNGEE come from the germline V gene. CDR3 in DNA: TGTGCCAGCAGCTCGGGGGGCCTCGGGGAGCTGTTTTTT. Translation: CASSSGGLGELFF.

The chain recombines TRBV27 with TRBJ2-7, with TRBD1 matching 7 bases. The CDR3 covers 15 residues. Trimming removed 2 bases from V and 4 bases from J; junction bases left unmatched: 8. Germline CDR1 is MNHEY and CDR2 is SMNVEV (reference sequence). CDR3: CASSLRDRGQYEQYF. The CDR3 nucleotides are TGTGCCAGCAGTTTAAGGGATAGGGGGCAATACGAGCAGTACTTC.

The rearrangement links TRBV19 to TRBJ1-5; TRBD1 agrees at 9 bases. CDR1 and CDR2 from the germline V gene are LNHDA and SQIVND (reference sequence). The CDR3 sequence is 13 residues long. Trimming cost V 6 bases and J 7 bases; bases outside gene matches: 4. The CDR3 bases are TGTGCCAGTAGCGGGACAGGGAAGCAGCCCCAGCATTTT. It codes for CASSGTGKQPQHF. Filled out from reference TRBV19 and TRBJ1-5, the complete variable domain reads DGGITQSPKYLFRKEGQNVTLSCEQNLNHDAMYWYRQDPGQGLRLIYYSQIVNDFQKGDIAEGYSVSREKKESFPLTVTSAQKNPTAFYLCASSGTGKQPQHFGDGTRLSIL.

The chain joins TRBV4-2 to TRBJ2-7, with 8 nucleotides matching TRBD1. With V trimmed by 2 bases and J by 4 bases, 7 bases remained unmatched. This CDR3 comprises 15 residues. Germline-derived CDR1 and CDR2 are LGHNA and YNFKEQ. CDR3 in DNA: TGTGCCAGCAGCCAACCAGGACAGGGTCGGTACGAGCAGTACTTC. It codes for CASSQPGQGRYEQYF.

The gene calls are TRBV12-3 or TRBV12-4 and TRBJ1-1, with 8 bases identical to TRBD1. V shed 6 bases and J 5 bases; nucleotides not matched to a gene: 5. The CDR3 totals 13 residues. In nucleotides, the CDR3 is TGTGCCAGCAGCTTGACAGGGGCGACTGAAGCTTTCTTT. Translation: CASSLTGATEAFF.

The rearrangement links TRBV6-5 to TRBJ1-1, with 7 bases aligning to TRBD1. The J segment lost 7 bases and the V segment lost 6 bases, leaving 8 bases of the junction unmatched. The CDR3 is made up of 13 amino acids. Germline V gene lookup returns CDR1 MNHEY and CDR2 SVGAGI. Here the CDR3 reads CASSRGTSGEAFF. The DNA of the CDR3 is TGTGCCAGCAGCAGGGGGACATCTGGTGAAGCTTTCTTT.